The clone carrying this T cell receptor (beta chain) was observed a single time. Its cognate antigen is unknown. A much larger clone sits a single nucleotide away, making a read error possible. The data are from a study of identical twins. Study observations and caveats: The study found that models underestimated out-of-frame TCR alpha sharing in monozygotic twins.

With template switching, a universal primer site was added, and the cDNA carried unique molecular identifiers. TCRdb processed the 5' RACE reads anew with MiXCR; each CDR3 protein has one entry. The table includes 450,000 or so distinct CDR3 sequences, about 18% detected once. The CDR3 has 16 residues. V dropped 7 bases and J dropped 4 bases, with 20 bases sitting between them. Per the germline V gene, CDR1 is MNHEY and CDR2 is SVGEGT. Sample: naive T cells sorted from blood. V is TRBV6-2 or TRBV6-3 and J is TRBJ1-5; D remains unclear. The sequence came from a man aged 50-59 years in good health. The CDR3 coding sequence is TGTGCCAGCAACCCCGGTGGGCGGGGAGCAAATCAGCCCCAGCATTTT. This encodes CASNPGGRGANQPQHF.